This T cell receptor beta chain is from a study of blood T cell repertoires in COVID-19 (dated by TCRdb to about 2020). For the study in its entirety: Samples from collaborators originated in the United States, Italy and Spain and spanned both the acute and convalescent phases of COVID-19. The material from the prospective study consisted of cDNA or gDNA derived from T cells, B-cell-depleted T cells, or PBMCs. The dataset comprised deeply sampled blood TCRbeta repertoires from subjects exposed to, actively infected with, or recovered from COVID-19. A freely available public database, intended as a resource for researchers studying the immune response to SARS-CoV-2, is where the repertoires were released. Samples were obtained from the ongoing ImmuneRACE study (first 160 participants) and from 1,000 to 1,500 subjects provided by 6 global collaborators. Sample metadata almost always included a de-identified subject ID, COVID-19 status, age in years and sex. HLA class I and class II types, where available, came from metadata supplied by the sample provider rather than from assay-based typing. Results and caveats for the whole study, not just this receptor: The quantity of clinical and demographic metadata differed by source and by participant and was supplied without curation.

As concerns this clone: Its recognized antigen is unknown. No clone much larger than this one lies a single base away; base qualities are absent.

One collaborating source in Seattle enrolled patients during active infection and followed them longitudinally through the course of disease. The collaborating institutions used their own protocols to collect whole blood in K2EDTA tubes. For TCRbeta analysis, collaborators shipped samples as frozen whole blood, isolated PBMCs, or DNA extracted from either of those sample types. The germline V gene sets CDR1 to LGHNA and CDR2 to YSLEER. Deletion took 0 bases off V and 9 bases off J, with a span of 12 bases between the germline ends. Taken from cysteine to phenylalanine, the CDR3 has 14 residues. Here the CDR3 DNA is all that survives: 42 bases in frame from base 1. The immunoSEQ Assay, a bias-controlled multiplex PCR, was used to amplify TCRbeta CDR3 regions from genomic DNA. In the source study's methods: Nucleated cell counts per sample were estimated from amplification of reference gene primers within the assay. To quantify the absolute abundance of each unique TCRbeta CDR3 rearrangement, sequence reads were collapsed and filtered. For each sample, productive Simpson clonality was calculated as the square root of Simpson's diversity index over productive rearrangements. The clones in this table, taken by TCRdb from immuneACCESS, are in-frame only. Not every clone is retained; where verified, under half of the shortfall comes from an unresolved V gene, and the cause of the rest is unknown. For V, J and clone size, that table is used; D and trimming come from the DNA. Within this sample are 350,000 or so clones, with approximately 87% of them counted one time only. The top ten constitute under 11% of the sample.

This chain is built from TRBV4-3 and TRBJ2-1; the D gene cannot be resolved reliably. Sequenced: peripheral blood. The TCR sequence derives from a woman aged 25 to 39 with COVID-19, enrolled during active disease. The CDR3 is CASSQDHRVGEQFF. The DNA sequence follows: TGCGCCAGCAGCCAAGATCATCGGGTTGGTGAGCAGTTCTTC.